One and the same sample provided the 5 T cell receptor beta chains below, sequenced in a study of cytomegalovirus exposure and HLA in healthy donors. In the PCR, 60 Vbeta and 13 Jbeta primers were used. Some clones are missing from TCRdb's copy, which holds only in-frame ones; the method was immunoSEQ multiplex PCR. The profile covers about 140,000 clones, with approximately 73% appearing a single time and over 9.5% taken by the ten largest. Input material: PBMCs. Receptors originate from a man under 40 in good health and CMV-seropositive.

The CDR3 loop reads CASSLEGAWAFF. The CDR3 DNA reads as TGTGCCAGCAGCTTGGAGGGGGCTTGGGCTTTCTTT. The chain carries TRBV7-9 and TRBJ1-1; TRBD1 agrees at 7 bases. CDR1 is SEHNR and CDR2 is FQNEAQ in the germline V gene (reference sequence). The CDR3 sequence is 12 residues long. V lost 3 bases, J lost 11 bases, and 6 bases stayed unmatched.

For this clone: The junction does not match germline at one end; this may be a read error. Here the CDR3 reads CASSPGTATYEKLFF. CDR3 coding DNA: TGTGCCAGCAGCCCAGGGACAGCAACTTATGAAAAACTGTTTTTT. This chain links TRBV7-3 with TRBJ1-4; 7 bases are shared with TRBD1. This CDR3 is 15 amino acids long. The germline V gene encodes CDR1 SGHTA and CDR2 FQGTGA.

This clone was found a few times. The chain links TRBV6-4 to TRBJ1-1; the match to TRBD1 covers 7 bases. The CDR3 spans 14 residues. Looked up from germline, CDR1 is MRHNA and CDR2 is SNTAGT. Germline trimming cut 4 bases from V and 5 bases from J; bases unmatched to any gene: 7. The CDR3 spells CASSVGTEDTEAFF. In DNA form, the CDR3 reads TGTGCCAGCAGTGTAGGGACAGAGGATACTGAAGCTTTCTTT.

The chain joins TRBV2 to TRBJ1-1; D unresolved. Trimming removed 8 bases at V and 7 bases at J, with 14 bases between. CDR1 SNHLY and CDR2 FYNNEI come from the germline V gene. The CDR3 is 12 residues long. Written as DNA, the CDR3 is TGTGCCAGCGGGGAGGATAGCTTTGAAGCTTTCTTT. As protein: CASGEDSFEAFF.

This clone appeared a few times. The sample holds other DNA sequences that translate to the same CDR3. The V and J genes are TRBV7-3 and TRBJ2-5; D may be TRBD2 (5 bases). CDR3 length equals 14 residues. The V gene's germline CDR1 is SGHTA and CDR2 FQGTGA. Trimming removed 3 bases at V and 0 bases at J, with 8 bases between. The CDR3 region has the DNA TGTGCCAGCAGCTTGTCGGGGAACCAAGAGACCCAGTACTTC. It specifies CASSLSGNQETQYF.